The 17 T cell receptor beta chains in this list originate from one sample, sequenced in a study of blood T cells in healthy people across ages. Alongside a J-beta primer mix, a sample-barcoded 5' primer served in a second PCR lasting 7 to 11 cycles. TCRdb reanalysed the 5' RACE reads using MiXCR and keeps one entry per CDR3 protein. Here the sample spans fewer than 800,000 distinct CDR3 sequences, 32% being singletons. Sequencing was carried out using blood. The source is an elderly woman in good health.

This clonotype came up once. A much larger clone lies one base from this, so it may be a read error. The chain couples TRBV6-1 to TRBJ2-5; D may correspond to TRBD1 or TRBD2 (5 bases each). The germline CDR1 and CDR2 sequences are MNHNS and SASEGT. The CDR3 contains 13 residues. Trimming took 6 bases from V and 11 from J, leaving 19 bases between them. The CDR3: CASSRAEGNEQYF. CDR3 DNA sequence: TGTGCCAGCAGCCGTGCCGAGGGGAATGAGCAGTACTTC.

At least ten counts were recorded for this clonotype. The V gene is TRBV7-9, the J gene TRBJ2-5; D may match TRBD1 or TRBD2 (5 bases each). This CDR3 contains 12 residues. The germline V gene encodes CDR1 SEHNR and CDR2 FQNEAQ (reference sequence). The ends were cut back, 6 bases at V and 2 bases at J, with 7 bases in the middle. DNA for the CDR3: TGTGCCAGCAGTTGGGGGCAAGAGACCCAGTACTTC. Its protein product is CASSWGQETQYF.

The gene calls are TRBV15 and TRBJ2-3, with D possibly being TRBD1 or TRBD2 (5 bases each). Germline CDR1 reads LNHNV; CDR2 reads YYDKDF (reference sequence). Deletions cut 3 bases from V and 10 bases from J, with 29 bases between. The CDR3 is 18 amino acids. Written as DNA, the CDR3 is TGTGCCACCAGCAGGGGGGTAACAGCGGAACCTCGAAGGGATGCGCAGTATTTT. Its protein product is CATSRGVTAEPRRDAQYF. Complete variable domain (other parts from reference TRBV15 and TRBJ2-3): DAMVIQNPRYQVTQFGKPVTLSCSQTLNHNVMYWYQQKSSQAPKLLFHYYDKDFNNEADTPDNFQSRRPNTSFCFLDIRSPGLGDTAMYLCATSRGVTAEPRRDAQYFGPGTRLTVL.

The sample holds a few counts of this clonotype. The junction and the germline gene differ at one end; a read error may be behind it. V and J are TRBV11-2 and TRBJ2-3; 12 nucleotides align to TRBD2. CDR1 is SGHAT and CDR2 is FQNNGV in the germline V gene. CDR3 length: 20 residues. The CDR3: CASSFRRTSGATHFTDAQYF. The CDR3 coding sequence is TGTGCCAGCAGCTTCAGGAGGACTAGCGGGGCCACACATTTCACAGATGCGCAGTATTTT.

Notes on this clonotype: This may arise from a read error, as a much more abundant clone is one base away. This rearrangement joins TRBV15 to TRBJ2-1, with D possibly TRBD2 on 6 matching bases. The germline V gene encodes CDR1 LNHNV and CDR2 YYDKDF (reference sequence). The length of the CDR3 is 15 residues. V lost 5 bases, J lost 13 bases, and 24 bases lay in between. The CDR3 nucleotides read TGTGCCACCAGCGTACCGACTAGGTTAGGGGAGACCCAGTTCTTC. It translates to CATSVPTRLGETQFF.

This clonotype was observed a few times. This chain links TRBV19 with TRBJ2-3, with TRBD1 matching 7 bases. The CDR3 loop spans 16 amino acids. Germline V gene sequence: CDR1 LNHDA, CDR2 SQIVND (reference sequence). V dropped 5 bases and J dropped 6; count of bases not matched to a gene: 14. CDR3 sequence reads: CASSSVRTIRGDTQYF. The CDR3 DNA follows: TGTGCCAGTAGTTCCGTGAGGACCATCAGGGGGGATACGCAGTATTTT.

The rearrangement joins TRBV6-2 or TRBV6-3 to TRBJ2-2; 8 bases fit TRBD2. The trim removed 4 bases at V and 7 bases at J, leaving 14 bases unmatched. The CDR3 has 17 residues. The germline gives CDR1 MNHEY, CDR2 SVGEGT. The CDR3: CASSSKVAGMRGGELFF. The CDR3 region has the DNA TGTGCCAGCAGTTCCAAAGTAGCGGGGATGCGGGGCGGGGAGCTGTTTTTT.

To note about this clonotype: A read error may explain this, as a much larger clone is one base away. The rearrangement uses TRBV2 and TRBJ2-7; D is ambiguous. Trimming shortened V by 3 bases and J by 4 bases, and 7 bases separated the two germline ends. CDR3 size: 12 residues. The germline V gene encodes CDR1 SNHLY and CDR2 FYNNEI. CDR3: CASSEVEYEQYF. The DNA for the CDR3 is TGTGCCAGCAGTGAGGTCGAGTACGAGCAGTACTTC.

This clonotype appeared many times. The chain carries TRBV7-9 and TRBJ1-1, with a possible D match to TRBD1 (5 bases). The V and J ends lost 4 bases and 3 bases respectively, with 12 bases between them. Germline V gene data show CDR1 as SEHNR and CDR2 as FQNEAQ (reference sequence). The CDR3 length is 14 residues. The CDR3 DNA follows: TGTGCCAGCAGCTGGGCGACGGGGCACACTGAAGCTTTCTTT. Amino acid sequence: CASSWATGHTEAFF.

In the case of this clonotype: The CDR3 does not end in the conserved phenylalanine or tryptophan, so this is likely a read error. The rearrangement links TRBV7-9 to TRBJ2-7; D is unclear. V dropped 1 base and J dropped 7 bases, with 14 bases sitting between them. Germline lookup yields CDR1 SEHNR and CDR2 FQNEAQ (reference sequence). This CDR3 has 14 residues. The CDR3 sequence is CASSLGGPNLEQYC. For the CDR3, the DNA is TGTGCCAGCAGCTTAGGAGGACCGAATTTAGAGCAGTACTGC.

V is TRBV27 and J is TRBJ2-1; 9 nucleotides line up with TRBD2. The CDR3 has 13 residues. The ends lost 7 bases at V and 10 bases at J; junction bases unmatched: 8. Germline V CDR1 and CDR2: MNHEY, SMNVEV (reference sequence). As DNA, the CDR3 is TGTGCCAGCACCGGGACTAGCACGTCGGAGCAGTTCTTC. Encoded protein: CASTGTSTSEQFF.

This clonotype was counted ten times or more. Written as DNA, the CDR3 is TGCAGTGCTGGGGGATGGAGGAATGAGCAGTTCTTC. Amino acid sequence: CSAGGWRNEQFF. V gene TRBV20-1 combines with J gene TRBJ2-1; the D call may be TRBD1 or TRBD2 (5 bases each). The CDR3 is made up of 12 amino acids. Trimming shortened V by 5 bases and J by 7 bases, and 12 bases separated the two germline ends. Per the germline V gene, CDR1 is DFQATT and CDR2 is SNEGSKA (reference sequence).

This clonotype was seen ten or more times. This sequence joins TRBV20-1 and TRBJ2-1; TRBD2 matches at 8 bases. There are 17 residues in the CDR3. Trimming cost V 1 base and J 0 bases; bases outside gene matches: 8. The germline gives CDR1 DFQATT, CDR2 SNEGSKA (reference sequence). CDR3 protein: CSARALRGGSSYNEQFF. The CDR3 DNA reads TGCAGTGCTAGAGCCCTCCGGGGGGGGAGCTCCTACAATGAGCAGTTCTTC.

This clonotype was counted between two and nine times. An end of the junction differs from the germline gene, which may be a read error. The gene calls are TRBV28 and TRBJ2-6; tentative D call: TRBD1 (5 bases). The CDR3 runs 15 residues. Germline V lookup: CDR1 MDHEN, CDR2 SYDVKM. The CDR3 loop is CASKEWTSGANVPTF. CDR3 sequence (DNA): TGTGCCAGCAAGGAGTGGACCTCTGGGGCCAACGTCCCGACTTTC.

This clonotype has ten or more counts. The gene calls are TRBV6-2 or TRBV6-3 and TRBJ1-5, with 7 bases matching TRBD1. The germline V gene encodes CDR1 MNHEY and CDR2 SVGEGT. V shed 7 bases and J 2 bases; nucleotides not matched to a gene: 5. The CDR3 is 14 amino acids. CDR3 sequence: CASTPTGGNQPQHF. The CDR3 DNA sequence: TGTGCCAGCACCCCAACAGGGGGCAATCAGCCCCAGCATTTT.

This chain joins TRBV9 and TRBJ1-4, with 7 bases matching TRBD1. Trimming cost V 3 bases and J 5 bases; bases outside gene matches: 4. Germline V gives CDR1 SGDLS, CDR2 YYNGEE. The CDR3 loop spans 14 amino acids. The CDR3 loop is CASSAGGLNEKLFF. CDR3 DNA sequence: TGTGCCAGCAGCGCAGGGGGATTAAATGAAAAACTGTTTTTT.

This clonotype was found a few times. V is TRBV21-1 and J is TRBJ2-5. TRBV21-1 corresponds to a pseudogene. The CDR3 consists of 17 residues. CDR3 in amino acids: CASSKERVEALRETQYF. Here the CDR3 DNA reads TGTGCCAGCAGCAAAGAACGAGTTGAGGCTTTAAGGGAGACCCAGTACTTC.